Shown below are 18 T cell receptor beta chains from a single sample sequenced in a study of CXCR3-negative and CXCR3-positive naive CD8 T cells. UMI labels and 5' RACE were used to prepare the TRB cDNA libraries. TCRdb re-called the 5' RACE reads, yielding one record per CDR3 amino acid sequence without DNA. This table lists fewer than 80,000 distinct CDR3 sequences. The source material was naive CXCR3- CD8+ T cells from blood. Specified subset: CD45RO-CCR7+CD27+CD95- naive CD8+ T cells lacking CXCR3 (TNR3-). These receptors came from a human donor in good health. Some clones in this sample may be carry-over from other donors' samples.

V and J are TRBV7-9 and TRBJ1-1. The CDR3 consists of 12 residues. Germline values: CDR1 SEHNR, CDR2 FQNEAQ (reference sequence). The CDR3 is CASNRHNSEAFF.

V usage is TRBV7-3 and J usage is TRBJ2-2; TCRdb returns TRBD1, unconfirmable since there is no DNA. The germline CDR1 and CDR2 sequences are SGHTA and FQGTGA. The CDR3 runs 15 residues. This CDR3 reads CASSPGTGNPGELFF.

This sequence joins TRBV21-1 and TRBJ2-3; the TCRdb call, TRBD2, lacks DNA for checking. TRBV21-1 is reported as a pseudogene. The CDR3 length is 16 residues. This CDR3 reads CASSLGLYPSTDTQYF.

The V and J genes are TRBV6-1 and TRBJ2-5; TCRdb's D gene call, TRBD1, goes unchecked for lack of DNA. The length of the CDR3 is 13 residues. Germline lookup yields CDR1 MNHNS and CDR2 SASEGT. CDR3 amino acids: CASREGAGETQYF.

This chain uses TRBV7-8 with TRBJ2-3; TCRdb lists TRBD1, though no DNA is available to test this call. The CDR3 has 16 amino acids. The germline V gene encodes CDR1 SGHVS and CDR2 FQNEAQ. CDR3: CASSSRDRGLPDTQYF. The complete variable domain, with remaining parts taken from reference TRBV7-8 and TRBJ2-3, reads GAGVSQSPRYKVAKRGQDVALRCDPISGHVSLFWYQQALGQGPEFLTYFQNEAQLDKSGLPSDRFFAERPEGSVSTLKIQRTQQEDSAVYLCASSSRDRGLPDTQYFGPGTRLTVL.

The chain carries TRBV11-2 and TRBJ2-1. Per the germline V gene, CDR1 is SGHAT and CDR2 is FQNNGV. The length of the CDR3 is 15 residues. CDR3 sequence: CASSLVTMGYNEQFF.

The rearrangement links TRBV12-3 or TRBV12-4 to TRBJ1-1; TCRdb indicates TRBD1, and absent DNA this call remains unverified. This CDR3 region has 14 residues. CDR3 sequence: CASSFTGLNTEAFF.

V is TRBV14 and J is TRBJ2-7; TCRdb proposes TRBD1, but this gene call is untestable without DNA. Germline CDR1 reads SGHDN; CDR2 reads FVKESK. The CDR3 is made up of 15 amino acids. CDR3 amino acids: CASSQDRDREYEQYF.

This sequence joins TRBV29-1 and TRBJ2-7; TCRdb lists TRBD1, though no DNA is available to test this call. Germline CDR1 reads SQVTM; CDR2 reads ANQGSEA. This CDR3 region has 13 residues. CDR3 region: CSAAGQGIYEQYF.

This rearrangement joins TRBV9 to TRBJ2-1. Per the germline V gene, CDR1 is SGDLS and CDR2 is YYNGEE. There are 16 residues in the CDR3. CDR3 region: CASSVGAYSSYNEQFF.

The chain carries TRBV6-4 and TRBJ2-3; absent DNA, TCRdb's TRBD2 call cannot be checked. Germline V lookup: CDR1 MRHNA, CDR2 SNTAGT. This CDR3 comprises 16 residues. Here the CDR3 reads CASSPGLAGLADTQYF.

The chain has TRBV7-9 and TRBJ1-1; TCRdb designates TRBD1, a call that cannot be tested without DNA. CDR1 and CDR2 from the germline V gene are SEHNR and FQNEAQ (reference sequence). The CDR3 sequence is 15 residues long. The CDR3 sequence is CASSPQTGGDTEAFF.

This rearrangement joins TRBV4-1 to TRBJ2-3; the D call of TRBD2 rests on TCRdb alone, since no DNA is present to check it. Germline V CDR1 and CDR2: MGHRA, YSYEKL. The CDR3 is 17 amino acids. The CDR3 spells CASSPIGTSPVSDTQYF.

The rearrangement joins TRBV27 to TRBJ2-7; absent DNA, TCRdb's TRBD1 call cannot be checked. Per the germline V gene, CDR1 is MNHEY and CDR2 is SMNVEV (reference sequence). The length of the CDR3 is 16 residues. CDR3 sequence reads: CASSLSGGGRVYEQYF.

The V and J genes are TRBV11-2 and TRBJ2-1; absent DNA, TCRdb's TRBD1 call cannot be checked. Germline V gene lookup returns CDR1 SGHAT and CDR2 FQNNGV. This CDR3 region has 17 residues. The CDR3: CASSSRQGALSYNEQFF.

The chain carries TRBV5-5 and TRBJ2-2. CDR3 size: 12 residues. Germline CDR1 is SGHKS and CDR2 is YYEKEE (reference sequence). The CDR3 loop is CASSKFPGELFF.

The V and J genes are TRBV5-6 and TRBJ2-5. The CDR3 is 11 residues long. Germline values: CDR1 SGHDT, CDR2 YYEEEE. CDR3 sequence: CASTSGETQYF.

V and J are TRBV29-1 and TRBJ1-5; TCRdb returns TRBD1, unconfirmable since there is no DNA. The CDR3 runs 14 residues. The germline V gene encodes CDR1 SQVTM and CDR2 ANQGSEA. The CDR3 reads CSVSDGQGPEPQHF.